These T cell receptor beta chains were read from a single sample in a study of blood T cell repertoires in COVID-19. Measured with immunoSEQ multiplex PCR; TCRdb has only the in-frame clones, and not every one. This sample yields around 74,000 clones, of which 90% are seen a single time; about 16% belongs to the top ten. The sequenced sample was peripheral blood. The receptors were sampled from a woman older than 75 with active or convalescent COVID-19. The CDR3 runs from the conserved cysteine through the conserved F or W. The order of the fields is CDR3 length, clone size, D gene, V gene, J gene, CDR3 protein, CDR3 DNA. D genes are given only for firm matches. Clone size, where shown, is once, few, many, or a class for clones that have expanded.

CDR3 length: 14
clone size: NA
D gene: NA
V gene: TRBV5-6
J gene: TRBJ1-2
CDR3 protein: CASSFLSGGGGYTF
CDR3 DNA: TGTGCCAGCAGCTTTCTCAGTGGCGGGGGTGGCTACACCTTC

CDR3 length: 16
clone size: once
D gene: TRBD1
V gene: TRBV6-1
J gene: TRBJ1-2
CDR3 protein: CASSEETGYSNYGYTF
CDR3 DNA: TGTGCCAGCAGTGAAGAGACAGGGTATTCTAACTATGGCTACACCTTC

CDR3 length: 16
clone size: NA
D gene: TRBD2
V gene: TRBV15
J gene: TRBJ2-1
CDR3 protein: CATSRVSGGLGNEQFF
CDR3 DNA: TGTGCCACCAGCAGAGTTAGCGGGGGGTTAGGGAATGAGCAGTTCTTC

CDR3 length: 13
clone size: once
D gene: NA
V gene: TRBV2
J gene: TRBJ1-2
CDR3 protein: CASSGQSNYGYTF
CDR3 DNA: TGTGCCAGCAGTGGACAGTCTAACTATGGCTACACCTTC

CDR3 length: 14
clone size: NA
D gene: TRBD2
V gene: TRBV5-1
J gene: TRBJ2-1
CDR3 protein: CASSLGGGINEQFF
CDR3 DNA: TGCGCCAGCAGCTTGGGCGGGGGGATCAATGAGCAGTTCTTC

CDR3 length: 13
clone size: NA
D gene: TRBD1
V gene: TRBV30
J gene: TRBJ2-5
CDR3 protein: CACTMTGQETQYF
CDR3 DNA: TGTGCCTGCACGATGACAGGGCAAGAGACCCAGTACTTC

CDR3 length: 11
clone size: NA
D gene: NA
V gene: TRBV7-9
J gene: TRBJ2-7
CDR3 protein: CASSPAYEQYF
CDR3 DNA: TGTGCCAGCAGCCCCGCCTACGAGCAGTACTTC

CDR3 length: 14
clone size: NA
D gene: NA
V gene: TRBV19
J gene: TRBJ2-7
CDR3 protein: CASRAPNGRDEQYF
CDR3 DNA: TGTGCCAGTAGGGCCCCTAATGGGAGAGACGAGCAGTACTTC

CDR3 length: 15
clone size: NA
D gene: TRBD1
V gene: TRBV4-3
J gene: TRBJ2-1
CDR3 protein: CASSQDRSSYNEQFF
CDR3 DNA: TGCGCCAGCAGCCAGGACAGGAGCTCCTACAATGAGCAGTTCTTC

CDR3 length: 14
clone size: NA
D gene: TRBD2
V gene: TRBV4-2
J gene: TRBJ2-7
CDR3 protein: CASSRTRNRYEQYF
CDR3 DNA: TGTGCCAGCAGCCGGACTAGAAACCGCTACGAGCAGTACTTC

CDR3 length: 13
clone size: NA
D gene: TRBD1
V gene: TRBV7-9
J gene: TRBJ2-7
CDR3 protein: CASSANRGGEQYF
CDR3 DNA: TGTGCCAGCAGCGCCAACAGGGGCGGGGAGCAGTACTTC

CDR3 length: 15
clone size: NA
D gene: TRBD2
V gene: TRBV6-2/TRBV6-3
J gene: TRBJ2-4
CDR3 protein: CASSLAGLAKNIQYF
CDR3 DNA: TGTGCCAGCAGTTTAGCGGGGCTAGCCAAAAACATTCAGTACTTC

CDR3 length: 15
clone size: once
D gene: TRBD1
V gene: TRBV6-1
J gene: TRBJ1-6
CDR3 protein: CASSDRQGFGSPLHF
CDR3 DNA: TGTGCCAGCAGTGATCGACAGGGTTTTGGATCACCCCTCCACTTT

CDR3 length: 13
clone size: NA
D gene: NA
V gene: TRBV4-3
J gene: TRBJ1-1
CDR3 protein: CASSQVPSTEAFF
CDR3 DNA: TGCGCCAGCAGCCAAGTCCCCTCCACTGAAGCTTTCTTT

CDR3 length: 19
clone size: NA
D gene: TRBD1
V gene: TRBV7-2
J gene: TRBJ1-5
CDR3 protein: CASSPQPPRRDRGNQPQHF
CDR3 DNA: TGTGCCAGCAGCCCACAACCCCCTAGACGGGACAGGGGAAATCAGCCCCAGCATTTT

CDR3 length: 13
clone size: NA
D gene: NA
V gene: TRBV11-2
J gene: TRBJ1-1
CDR3 protein: CASSLGPNTEAFF
CDR3 DNA: TGTGCCAGCAGCTTGGGGCCGAACACTGAAGCTTTCTTT

CDR3 length: 13
clone size: once
D gene: TRBD1
V gene: TRBV2
J gene: TRBJ2-7
CDR3 protein: CASSRQGLHEQYF
CDR3 DNA: TGTGCCAGCAGCCGACAGGGGCTCCACGAGCAGTACTTC

CDR3 length: 14
clone size: few
D gene: NA
V gene: TRBV9
J gene: TRBJ1-4
CDR3 protein: CASSVARPGEKLFF
CDR3 DNA: TGTGCCAGCAGCGTAGCTAGACCGGGTGAAAAACTGTTTTTT

CDR3 length: 17
clone size: NA
D gene: TRBD1
V gene: TRBV5-1
J gene: TRBJ1-1
CDR3 protein: CASSLPYGQGRNTEAFF
CDR3 DNA: TGCGCCAGCAGCTTGCCCTACGGACAGGGTAGGAACACTGAAGCTTTCTTT

CDR3 length: 15
clone size: NA
D gene: TRBD2
V gene: TRBV11-2
J gene: TRBJ2-7
CDR3 protein: CASSLVASGTYEQYF
CDR3 DNA: TGTGCCAGCAGCTTAGTGGCTAGCGGGACCTACGAGCAGTACTTC

CDR3 length: 15
clone size: NA
D gene: NA
V gene: TRBV30
J gene: TRBJ2-2
CDR3 protein: CAWSDFGILAGELFF
CDR3 DNA: TGTGCCTGGAGTGATTTCGGGATTCTTGCCGGGGAGCTGTTTTTT

CDR3 length: 15
clone size: few
D gene: TRBD1
V gene: TRBV19
J gene: TRBJ1-4
CDR3 protein: CASSPQQGIGEKLFF
CDR3 DNA: TGTGCCAGTAGTCCACAACAGGGGATTGGTGAAAAACTGTTTTTT

CDR3 length: 16
clone size: NA
D gene: NA
V gene: TRBV4-1
J gene: TRBJ1-3
CDR3 protein: CASSQGALRSGNTIYF
CDR3 DNA: TGCGCCAGCAGCCAAGGGGCCTTGCGTTCTGGAAACACCATATATTTT

CDR3 length: 14
clone size: NA
D gene: NA
V gene: TRBV24-1
J gene: TRBJ1-2
CDR3 protein: CATSREGSDYGYTF
CDR3 DNA: TGTGCCACCAGTCGTGAGGGTTCGGACTATGGCTACACCTTC

CDR3 length: 14
clone size: NA
D gene: NA
V gene: TRBV3-1/TRBV3-2
J gene: TRBJ1-2
CDR3 protein: CASSQRTVSDGYTF
CDR3 DNA: TGTGCCAGCAGCCAGAGGACAGTCTCAGATGGCTACACCTTC

CDR3 length: 16
clone size: NA
D gene: TRBD2
V gene: TRBV9
J gene: TRBJ2-2
CDR3 protein: CASSALAGGDTGELFF
CDR3 DNA: TGTGCCAGCAGCGCTTTAGCGGGGGGGGACACCGGGGAGCTGTTTTTT

CDR3 length: 14
clone size: NA
D gene: TRBD1
V gene: TRBV5-1
J gene: TRBJ1-4
CDR3 protein: CASSLTGVGEKLFF
CDR3 DNA: TGCGCCAGCAGCTTGACAGGGGTAGGGGAAAAACTGTTTTTT

CDR3 length: 14
clone size: NA
D gene: NA
V gene: TRBV2
J gene: TRBJ1-2
CDR3 protein: CASSEPQGPYGYTF
CDR3 DNA: TGTGCCAGCAGTGAACCCCAGGGTCCCTATGGCTACACCTTC

CDR3 length: 16
clone size: NA
D gene: NA
V gene: TRBV11-1
J gene: TRBJ1-1
CDR3 protein: CASKRVGSGGRTEAFF
CDR3 DNA: TGTGCCAGCAAGAGGGTAGGGTCTGGTGGTAGAACTGAAGCTTTCTTT

CDR3 length: 13
clone size: NA
D gene: NA
V gene: TRBV19
J gene: TRBJ2-7
CDR3 protein: CASSAGWSYEQYF
CDR3 DNA: TGTGCCAGTAGTGCAGGGTGGTCCTACGAGCAGTACTTC

CDR3 length: 15
clone size: NA
D gene: TRBD2
V gene: TRBV6-5
J gene: TRBJ2-4
CDR3 protein: CASSSLAGGENIQYF
CDR3 DNA: TGTGCCAGCAGTTCCTTAGCGGGGGGGGAAAACATTCAGTACTTC

CDR3 length: 12
clone size: NA
D gene: TRBD1
V gene: TRBV10-3
J gene: TRBJ2-7
CDR3 protein: CAISRQGYEQYF
CDR3 DNA: TGTGCCATCAGTAGACAGGGTTACGAGCAGTACTTC

CDR3 length: 15
clone size: NA
D gene: TRBD1
V gene: TRBV19
J gene: TRBJ1-4
CDR3 protein: CASSSPTGNNEKLFF
CDR3 DNA: TGTGCCAGTAGTTCGCCGACAGGGAATAATGAAAAACTGTTTTTT

CDR3 length: 13
clone size: NA
D gene: TRBD1
V gene: TRBV7-9
J gene: TRBJ1-1
CDR3 protein: CASSENRGTEAFF
CDR3 DNA: TGTGCCAGCAGCGAGAACAGGGGCACTGAAGCTTTCTTT

CDR3 length: 15
clone size: NA
D gene: TRBD1
V gene: TRBV2
J gene: TRBJ1-6
CDR3 protein: CASRDRAGGNSPLHF
CDR3 DNA: TGTGCCAGCAGGGACAGGGCAGGGGGAAATTCACCCCTCCACTTT

CDR3 length: 14
clone size: NA
D gene: NA
V gene: TRBV18
J gene: TRBJ1-5
CDR3 protein: CASSPGSSNQPQHF
CDR3 DNA: TGTGCCAGCTCACCAGGGAGTAGCAATCAGCCCCAGCATTTT

CDR3 length: 11
clone size: NA
D gene: NA
V gene: TRBV27
J gene: TRBJ2-3
CDR3 protein: CASSFLDTQYF
CDR3 DNA: TGTGCCAGCAGTTTCTTGGATACGCAGTATTTT

CDR3 length: 15
clone size: NA
D gene: NA
V gene: TRBV11-2
J gene: TRBJ1-3
CDR3 protein: CASSLRRRDGNTIYF
CDR3 DNA: TGTGCCAGCAGCTTACGGAGGAGGGACGGAAACACCATATATTTT

CDR3 length: 15
clone size: NA
D gene: TRBD2
V gene: TRBV28
J gene: TRBJ2-7
CDR3 protein: CASSLISVQRGKQYF
CDR3 DNA: TGTGCCAGCAGTTTAATTTCTGTCCAGCGGGGGAAGCAGTACTTC

CDR3 length: 14
clone size: NA
D gene: TRBD1
V gene: TRBV5-4
J gene: TRBJ1-2
CDR3 protein: CASSSGGTGYGYTF
CDR3 DNA: TGTGCCAGCAGTTCAGGGGGTACGGGCTATGGCTACACCTTC

CDR3 length: 14
clone size: NA
D gene: NA
V gene: TRBV6-4
J gene: TRBJ2-3
CDR3 protein: CASSPGGAEDTQYF
CDR3 DNA: TGTGCCAGCAGTCCGGGCGGGGCGGAAGATACGCAGTATTTT

CDR3 length: 15
clone size: NA
D gene: NA
V gene: TRBV4-3
J gene: TRBJ1-3
CDR3 protein: CASSQLTGSGNTIYF
CDR3 DNA: TGCGCCAGCAGCCAGCTGACGGGCTCTGGAAACACCATATATTTT

CDR3 length: 13
clone size: NA
D gene: NA
V gene: TRBV7-9
J gene: TRBJ2-3
CDR3 protein: CASSLAASLQQYF
CDR3 DNA: TGTGCCAGCAGCTTAGCGGCTAGCCTCCAGCAGTATTTT

CDR3 length: 13
clone size: NA
D gene: NA
V gene: TRBV30
J gene: TRBJ1-4
CDR3 protein: CAWSEGVGEKLFF
CDR3 DNA: TGTGCCTGGAGTGAGGGGGTTGGCGAAAAACTGTTTTTT

CDR3 length: 12
clone size: NA
D gene: NA
V gene: TRBV29-1
J gene: TRBJ1-1
CDR3 protein: CSVDGGRTEAFF
CDR3 DNA: TGCAGCGTTGATGGTGGTCGGACTGAAGCTTTCTTT

CDR3 length: 14
clone size: NA
D gene: NA
V gene: TRBV27
J gene: TRBJ1-6
CDR3 protein: CASSLKQPNSPLHF
CDR3 DNA: TGTGCCAGCAGTTTAAAACAGCCTAATTCACCCCTCCACTTT

CDR3 length: 13
clone size: NA
D gene: NA
V gene: TRBV27
J gene: TRBJ2-7
CDR3 protein: CASSPTGFYEQYF
CDR3 DNA: TGTGCCAGCAGCCCCACCGGGTTTTACGAGCAGTACTTC

CDR3 length: 16
clone size: NA
D gene: TRBD1
V gene: TRBV27
J gene: TRBJ2-5
CDR3 protein: CASSGGTGTFGETQYF
CDR3 DNA: TGTGCCAGCAGTGGGGGGACAGGGACGTTTGGAGAGACCCAGTACTTC

CDR3 length: 17
clone size: NA
D gene: TRBD2
V gene: TRBV19
J gene: TRBJ2-1
CDR3 protein: CASSPLGTGGLYNEQFF
CDR3 DNA: TGTGCCAGTTCGCCCCTAGGGACGGGGGGTCTCTACAATGAGCAGTTCTTC

CDR3 length: 15
clone size: once
D gene: NA
V gene: TRBV9
J gene: TRBJ2-5
CDR3 protein: CASSVGGQGPETQYF
CDR3 DNA: TGTGCCAGCAGCGTAGGGGGCCAGGGGCCAGAGACCCAGTACTTC

CDR3 length: 18
clone size: NA
D gene: TRBD2
V gene: TRBV5-8
J gene: TRBJ2-5
CDR3 protein: CASSPWGLAGGHQETQYF
CDR3 DNA: TGTGCCAGCAGCCCCTGGGGACTAGCGGGGGGCCACCAAGAGACCCAGTACTTC

CDR3 length: 14
clone size: NA
D gene: NA
V gene: TRBV28
J gene: TRBJ1-1
CDR3 protein: CASSLRQMNTEAFF
CDR3 DNA: TGTGCCAGCAGTTTGCGACAAATGAACACTGAAGCTTTCTTT

CDR3 length: 18
clone size: NA
D gene: TRBD1
V gene: TRBV6-2/TRBV6-3
J gene: TRBJ1-4
CDR3 protein: CASSYGQGESEVDEKLFF
CDR3 DNA: TGTGCCAGCAGTTACGGACAGGGGGAATCAGAGGTGGATGAAAAACTGTTTTTT

CDR3 length: 14
clone size: NA
D gene: NA
V gene: TRBV30
J gene: TRBJ1-1
CDR3 protein: CAWSVGGVGTEAFF
CDR3 DNA: TGTGCCTGGAGTGTAGGGGGAGTTGGCACTGAAGCTTTCTTT